These T cell receptor beta chains were read from a single sample in a study of T cell changes during pregnancy in multiple sclerosis. Assay used: immunoSEQ multiplex PCR; TCRdb lists only in-frame clones, some missing. The table has tens of thousands of clones, about 92% seen once. The sample in question was peripheral blood, obtained in the third trimester of pregnancy. These receptors were taken from a female donor in good health, enrolled as a control in a pregnancy study. Both conserved end residues are part of each CDR3. The order of the fields is V gene, J gene, D gene, clone size, CDR3 DNA, CDR3 protein. The D gene is left open where the match is weak. Clone size is stated in some rows and not others, as once, few, many or a class when expanded.

V gene: TRBV11-2
J gene: TRBJ2-1
D gene: NA
clone size: NA
CDR3 DNA: TGTGCCAGCAGCTTAGAGGGGCAGTACAATGAGCAGTTCTTC
CDR3 protein: CASSLEGQYNEQFF

V gene: TRBV7-9
J gene: TRBJ1-1
D gene: NA
clone size: NA
CDR3 DNA: TGTGCCAGCAGCACCGACACTTTTCTTCATGTTGCAGCTTTCTTT
CDR3 protein: CASSTDTFLHVAAFF

V gene: TRBV11-3
J gene: TRBJ2-3
D gene: TRBD2
clone size: NA
CDR3 DNA: TGTGCCAGCAGCTTAGCGGGGGGTTTAGGAGATACGCAGTATTTT
CDR3 protein: CASSLAGGLGDTQYF

V gene: TRBV7-2
J gene: TRBJ2-7
D gene: NA
clone size: NA
CDR3 DNA: TGTGCCAGCAGCCCGGAGAGAGTTTACGAGCAGTACTTC
CDR3 protein: CASSPERVYEQYF

V gene: TRBV10-3
J gene: TRBJ2-1
D gene: NA
clone size: NA
CDR3 DNA: TGTGCCATCCAAGGGACCGGGGAGGCTCCCGAGCAGTTCTTC
CDR3 protein: CAIQGTGEAPEQFF

V gene: TRBV15
J gene: TRBJ2-1
D gene: NA
clone size: NA
CDR3 DNA: TGTGCCACCAGCTTGGGGGCGGCCTACAATGAGCAGTTCTTC
CDR3 protein: CATSLGAAYNEQFF

V gene: TRBV2
J gene: TRBJ2-3
D gene: TRBD2
clone size: NA
CDR3 DNA: TGTGCCAGCAGTTCGGATAGCGGGAGGGCCTTTGGGCAGTATTTT
CDR3 protein: CASSSDSGRAFGQYF

V gene: TRBV2
J gene: TRBJ2-5
D gene: TRBD2
clone size: NA
CDR3 DNA: TGTGCCAGCAGAGATAGCGGGGGGGCGTTTGTGGAGACCCAGTACTTC
CDR3 protein: CASRDSGGAFVETQYF

V gene: TRBV18
J gene: TRBJ2-1
D gene: TRBD2
clone size: NA
CDR3 DNA: TGTGCCAGCTCACCATGGGAGGGCGACATCAATGAGCAGTTCTTC
CDR3 protein: CASSPWEGDINEQFF

V gene: TRBV20-1
J gene: TRBJ2-7
D gene: NA
clone size: NA
CDR3 DNA: TGCAGTGCTACAAAAAATTACGAGCAGTACTTC
CDR3 protein: CSATKNYEQYF

V gene: TRBV15
J gene: TRBJ1-2
D gene: NA
clone size: NA
CDR3 DNA: TGTGCCACCAGCAGAGCGGGGGGGGACTATGGCTACACCTTC
CDR3 protein: CATSRAGGDYGYTF

V gene: TRBV5-1
J gene: TRBJ2-3
D gene: NA
clone size: NA
CDR3 DNA: TGCGCCAGCAGCCGGGCAGTCGGAGGTACAGATACGCAGTATTTT
CDR3 protein: CASSRAVGGTDTQYF

V gene: TRBV7-6
J gene: TRBJ2-7
D gene: TRBD2
clone size: NA
CDR3 DNA: TGTGCCAGCAGCCTCAGCGGGAGAGGTACAGGCTACGAGCAGTACTTC
CDR3 protein: CASSLSGRGTGYEQYF

V gene: TRBV11-2
J gene: TRBJ1-3
D gene: NA
clone size: NA
CDR3 DNA: TGTGCCAGCAGCTTCGCCGACAACTCTGGAAACACCATATATTTT
CDR3 protein: CASSFADNSGNTIYF

V gene: TRBV2
J gene: TRBJ1-3
D gene: NA
clone size: NA
CDR3 DNA: TGTGCCAGCAGTGAGGATACAGGGACTGGAAACACCATATATTTT
CDR3 protein: CASSEDTGTGNTIYF

V gene: TRBV5-4
J gene: TRBJ2-1
D gene: TRBD2
clone size: NA
CDR3 DNA: TGTGCCAGCAACCCCCTAGCGGGGGCCATCAATGAGCAGTTCTTC
CDR3 protein: CASNPLAGAINEQFF

V gene: TRBV10-3
J gene: TRBJ2-7
D gene: TRBD1
clone size: NA
CDR3 DNA: TGTGCCATCGGGGACAGGGATACCTACGAGCAGTACTTC
CDR3 protein: CAIGDRDTYEQYF

V gene: TRBV11-2
J gene: TRBJ1-3
D gene: NA
clone size: NA
CDR3 DNA: TGTGCCAGCAGCCCAGGGGTCGGTTGGGACACCATATATTTT
CDR3 protein: CASSPGVGWDTIYF

V gene: TRBV11-3
J gene: TRBJ1-1
D gene: NA
clone size: NA
CDR3 DNA: TGTGCCAGCAGCTCGAGGTGGCCGAACACTGAAGCTTTCTTT
CDR3 protein: CASSSRWPNTEAFF

V gene: TRBV7-8
J gene: TRBJ2-2
D gene: TRBD2
clone size: NA
CDR3 DNA: TGTGCCAGCAGCGAAGGGACTAGCGGGATATCCTGGGAGCTGTTTTTT
CDR3 protein: CASSEGTSGISWELFF

V gene: TRBV5-1
J gene: TRBJ2-3
D gene: NA
clone size: NA
CDR3 DNA: TGCGCCAGCACCTCTCCGGGGGAAGGTACGCAGTATTTT
CDR3 protein: CASTSPGEGTQYF

V gene: TRBV6-1
J gene: TRBJ2-5
D gene: NA
clone size: NA
CDR3 DNA: TGTGCCAGCAGTGAAACGACTAGGACCCAAGAGACCCAGTACTTC
CDR3 protein: CASSETTRTQETQYF

V gene: TRBV10-3
J gene: TRBJ2-7
D gene: TRBD2
clone size: NA
CDR3 DNA: TGTGCCATCAGTGATCCGAGCGGGGGGCCTTCCCTAGGGCAGTACTTC
CDR3 protein: CAISDPSGGPSLGQYF

V gene: TRBV4-1
J gene: TRBJ2-1
D gene: NA
clone size: NA
CDR3 DNA: TGCGCCAGCAGCCACCTCTATAACGACATCTCCAATGAGCAGTTCTTC
CDR3 protein: CASSHLYNDISNEQFF

V gene: TRBV6-1
J gene: TRBJ2-7
D gene: TRBD1
clone size: once
CDR3 DNA: TGTGCCAGCAGTGGGACAGGCGGGTACGAGCAGTACTTC
CDR3 protein: CASSGTGGYEQYF

V gene: TRBV7-2
J gene: TRBJ2-7
D gene: NA
clone size: NA
CDR3 DNA: TGTGCCAGCAGCTTAGCGGGCGGGCCCTACGAGCAGTACTTC
CDR3 protein: CASSLAGGPYEQYF

V gene: TRBV18
J gene: TRBJ2-1
D gene: NA
clone size: NA
CDR3 DNA: TGTGCCAGCTCACTCGGGTCCTACAATGAGCAGTTCTTC
CDR3 protein: CASSLGSYNEQFF

V gene: TRBV7-9
J gene: TRBJ2-1
D gene: TRBD2
clone size: NA
CDR3 DNA: TGTGCCAGCAGCTTAGCGAGCGGGAGGGATTACAATGAGCAGTTCTTC
CDR3 protein: CASSLASGRDYNEQFF

V gene: TRBV10-3
J gene: TRBJ2-7
D gene: TRBD2
clone size: NA
CDR3 DNA: TGTGCCATCAGTTCCGGGACTAGCGAAACCTACGAGCAGTACTTC
CDR3 protein: CAISSGTSETYEQYF

V gene: TRBV29-1
J gene: TRBJ2-1
D gene: TRBD2
clone size: NA
CDR3 DNA: TGCAGCCTCAAGCGGGGCAGTGTAGATGAGCAGTTCTTC
CDR3 protein: CSLKRGSVDEQFF

V gene: TRBV18
J gene: TRBJ2-1
D gene: NA
clone size: once
CDR3 DNA: TGTGCCAGCTCACCGGGGGGGCGGTCGGATGAGCAGTTCTTC
CDR3 protein: CASSPGGRSDEQFF